The rows below give T cell receptor beta chains drawn from one sample of a study of shared clonotypes between healthy human individuals. The repertoire was sequenced with immunoSEQ multiplex PCR; TCRdb's copy has only in-frame clones and lacks some. This sample has a few hundred thousand clones; approximately 70% occur once, and the top ten carry over 8.5%. The source material was memory CD4+ T cells sorted from blood. Receptors originate from a man aged 25-40 years in good health. The CDR3 runs from the conserved cysteine through the conserved F or W. The D gene is left open where the match is weak. Clone size appears in some rows only: once, few, many, or a class for an expanded clone.

D gene: NA
J gene: TRBJ2-3
clone size: NA
V gene: TRBV27
CDR3 DNA: TGTGCCAGCAGTTCACCAACCCCAGCGGTTAAGGGGGCAGATACGCAGTATTTT
CDR3 protein: CASSSPTPAVKGADTQYF

D gene: TRBD1
J gene: TRBJ1-2
clone size: few
V gene: TRBV7-2
CDR3 DNA: TGTGCCAGCAGCTCGCGGGACAGGGGAAACTATGGCTACACCTTC
CDR3 protein: CASSSRDRGNYGYTF

D gene: TRBD2
J gene: TRBJ2-7
clone size: few
V gene: TRBV7-8
CDR3 DNA: TGTGCCAGCAGCCGGAGCGGGAAAGACTACGAGCAGTACTTC
CDR3 protein: CASSRSGKDYEQYF

D gene: NA
J gene: TRBJ2-7
clone size: NA
V gene: TRBV7-8
CDR3 DNA: TGTGCCAGCAGCTTAGCGCAACAGTACGAGCAGTACTTC
CDR3 protein: CASSLAQQYEQYF

D gene: TRBD2
J gene: TRBJ2-1
clone size: many
V gene: TRBV7-8
CDR3 DNA: TGTGCCAGCAGCGACCGAGCTAGCGGGATGGGCAATGAGCAGTTCTTC
CDR3 protein: CASSDRASGMGNEQFF

D gene: TRBD2
J gene: TRBJ2-3
clone size: NA
V gene: TRBV4-1
CDR3 DNA: TGCGCCAGCAGCATGCCTAGCGGGAGGGAACGCATTGTTGCAGATACGCAGTATTTT
CDR3 protein: CASSMPSGRERIVADTQYF

D gene: NA
J gene: TRBJ2-1
clone size: NA
V gene: TRBV7-8
CDR3 DNA: TGTGCCAGCAGCTTGCCGAGATCAGACAATGAGCAGTTCTTC
CDR3 protein: CASSLPRSDNEQFF

D gene: NA
J gene: TRBJ2-1
clone size: many
V gene: TRBV11-2
CDR3 DNA: TGTGCCAGCAGCTTAGTTTACCCGGGTTTCGGCAATGAGCAGTTCTTC
CDR3 protein: CASSLVYPGFGNEQFF

D gene: NA
J gene: TRBJ2-3
clone size: medium-sized
V gene: TRBV18
CDR3 DNA: TGTGCCAGCTCATCCCCCTCAGGAGGGCGCCGCACAGATACGCAGTATTTT
CDR3 protein: CASSSPSGGRRTDTQYF

D gene: NA
J gene: TRBJ2-7
clone size: NA
V gene: TRBV10-1
CDR3 DNA: TGCGCCAGCAGTGAGTCGAATCTGGTCTACGAGCAGTACTTC
CDR3 protein: CASSESNLVYEQYF

D gene: NA
J gene: TRBJ2-6
clone size: NA
V gene: TRBV7-9
CDR3 DNA: TGTGCCAGCAGCTTAGGACACAGCTCTGGGGCCAACGTCCTGACTTTC
CDR3 protein: CASSLGHSSGANVLTF

D gene: TRBD1
J gene: TRBJ2-5
clone size: NA
V gene: TRBV2
CDR3 DNA: TGTGCCAGCAGTGAAGTCGCCCCGGGACAGGGGATCCACTTC
CDR3 protein: CASSEVAPGQGIHF

D gene: NA
J gene: TRBJ2-2
clone size: NA
V gene: TRBV7-2
CDR3 DNA: TGTGCCAGCAGCCTGGGACTGTCGAACACCGGGGAGCTGTTTTTT
CDR3 protein: CASSLGLSNTGELFF

D gene: TRBD1
J gene: TRBJ1-2
clone size: few
V gene: TRBV9
CDR3 DNA: TGTGCCAGCAGCGACAAATCCGGGACAGAAATCTATGGCTACACCTTC
CDR3 protein: CASSDKSGTEIYGYTF

D gene: NA
J gene: TRBJ1-2
clone size: NA
V gene: TRBV6-1
CDR3 DNA: TGTGCCAGCAGACAGGGTTTTGGCTACACCTTC
CDR3 protein: CASRQGFGYTF

D gene: NA
J gene: TRBJ2-7
clone size: NA
V gene: TRBV5-1
CDR3 DNA: TGCGCCAGCAGCTCCCAGCCGGACGGCCCCTACGAGCAGTACTTC
CDR3 protein: CASSSQPDGPYEQYF

D gene: TRBD2
J gene: TRBJ2-5
clone size: NA
V gene: TRBV7-2
CDR3 DNA: TGTGCCAGCAGCTTTCAACGCGGGAGAGGGGAAGAGACCCAGTACTTC
CDR3 protein: CASSFQRGRGEETQYF

D gene: TRBD2
J gene: TRBJ2-1
clone size: NA
V gene: TRBV9
CDR3 DNA: TGTGCCAGCAGCCCTACCTCGGGGACTAGCGGACACAATGAGCAGTTCTTC
CDR3 protein: CASSPTSGTSGHNEQFF

D gene: TRBD1
J gene: TRBJ1-5
clone size: NA
V gene: TRBV5-1
CDR3 DNA: TGCGCCAGCAGCTTAGGGACAGGGGGATATGGGGAGCCCCAGCATTTT
CDR3 protein: CASSLGTGGYGEPQHF

D gene: NA
J gene: TRBJ2-3
clone size: NA
V gene: TRBV4-3
CDR3 DNA: TGCGCCAGCAGCCGGCAGGGGACAGATACGCAGTATTTT
CDR3 protein: CASSRQGTDTQYF

D gene: NA
J gene: TRBJ1-5
clone size: few
V gene: TRBV5-1
CDR3 DNA: TGCGCCAGCAGCCCGGGGACTAGGGAACAGCCCCAGCATTTT
CDR3 protein: CASSPGTREQPQHF

D gene: NA
J gene: TRBJ2-2
clone size: NA
V gene: TRBV28
CDR3 DNA: TGTGCCAGCAATAGAAAGGTTCTGACCCGGGAGCTGTTTTTT
CDR3 protein: CASNRKVLTRELFF

D gene: TRBD1
J gene: TRBJ1-1
clone size: many
V gene: TRBV18
CDR3 DNA: TGTGCCAGCTCAGGACAGGCGAACACTGAAGCTTTCTTT
CDR3 protein: CASSGQANTEAFF

D gene: NA
J gene: TRBJ1-1
clone size: NA
V gene: TRBV28
CDR3 DNA: TGTGCCAGCAGTTCTGCTTCACATGGTAGGGCTGAAGCTTTCTTT
CDR3 protein: CASSSASHGRAEAFF

D gene: NA
J gene: TRBJ2-3
clone size: NA
V gene: TRBV11-3
CDR3 DNA: TGTGCCAGCAGCCCTACACTAGCCGATACGCAGTATTTT
CDR3 protein: CASSPTLADTQYF

D gene: NA
J gene: TRBJ1-5
clone size: few
V gene: TRBV7-8
CDR3 DNA: TGTGCCAGCAGCTTACAGGGACGTAGCAATCAGCCCCAGCATTTT
CDR3 protein: CASSLQGRSNQPQHF

D gene: NA
J gene: TRBJ2-7
clone size: NA
V gene: TRBV27
CDR3 DNA: TGTGCCAGCGCCCTGGCAGGGGGGTATAGCGAGCAGTACTTC
CDR3 protein: CASALAGGYSEQYF

D gene: NA
J gene: TRBJ2-3
clone size: NA
V gene: TRBV19
CDR3 DNA: TGTGCCAGTAGTACGCGCAGGCGGGCTAGCACAGATACGCAGTATTTT
CDR3 protein: CASSTRRRASTDTQYF

D gene: NA
J gene: TRBJ1-4
clone size: NA
V gene: TRBV6-1
CDR3 DNA: TGTGCCAGCACTCGTACCGCTTATAATGAAAAACTGTTTTTT
CDR3 protein: CASTRTAYNEKLFF

D gene: TRBD2
J gene: TRBJ2-1
clone size: NA
V gene: TRBV5-1
CDR3 DNA: TGCGCCAGCAGCTTAGCGGGAGGTATGAATGAGCAGTTCTTC
CDR3 protein: CASSLAGGMNEQFF

D gene: NA
J gene: TRBJ1-2
clone size: few
V gene: TRBV12-2
CDR3 DNA: TGTGCAAGTCGCTCCCTCCCAGGCAGCGGCTACACCTTC
CDR3 protein: CASRSLPGSGYTF

D gene: TRBD2
J gene: TRBJ2-3
clone size: NA
V gene: TRBV19
CDR3 DNA: TGTGCCAGTAGTATAGGGCTAGCGGGAAGCACAGATACGCAGTATTTT
CDR3 protein: CASSIGLAGSTDTQYF

D gene: NA
J gene: TRBJ2-3
clone size: once
V gene: TRBV28
CDR3 DNA: TGTGCCAGCAGTCTCCTTCAGGATACGCAGTATTTT
CDR3 protein: CASSLLQDTQYF